Described below is a single T cell receptor (beta chain) sequence and its context. Germline CDR1 reads LNHNV; CDR2 reads YYDKDF (reference sequence). The CDR3 is 17 residues long. Trimming took 0 bases from V and 5 from J, leaving 19 bases between them. The sample belongs to a study of shared clonotypes between healthy human individuals. Only in-frame clones appear in the TCRdb table, and some are missing; sequencing was by immunoSEQ multiplex PCR. The data hold more than 550,000 clones, with approximately 77% observed a single time. V is TRBV15 and J is TRBJ1-1; a weak D match, TRBD1 (5 bases). This TCR derives from a young woman in good health. The specimen was memory CD4+ T cells sorted from blood. The subset denotes: CD45RA-negative fraction. The chain's CDR3 is CATSREFRAPGGTEAFF. CDR3 DNA: TGTGCCACCAGCAGAGAATTCCGGGCTCCTGGGGGAACTGAAGCTTTCTTT. The full variable domain, with the rest looked up from reference TRBV15 and TRBJ1-1, is DAMVIQNPRYQVTQFGKPVTLSCSQTLNHNVMYWYQQKSSQAPKLLFHYYDKDFNNEADTPDNFQSRRPNTSFCFLDIRSPGLGDTAMYLCATSREFRAPGGTEAFFGQGTRLTVV.